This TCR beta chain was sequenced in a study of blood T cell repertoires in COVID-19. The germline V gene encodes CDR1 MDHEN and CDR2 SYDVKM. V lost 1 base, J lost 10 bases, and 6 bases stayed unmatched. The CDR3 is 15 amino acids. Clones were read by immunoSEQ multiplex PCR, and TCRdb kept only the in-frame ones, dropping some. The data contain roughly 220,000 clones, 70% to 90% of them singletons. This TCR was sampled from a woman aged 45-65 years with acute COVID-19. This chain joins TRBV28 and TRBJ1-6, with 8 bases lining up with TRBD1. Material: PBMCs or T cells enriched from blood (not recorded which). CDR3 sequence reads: CASSLYDRGGSPLHF. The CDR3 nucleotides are TGTGCCAGCAGTTTATACGACAGGGGTGGGTCACCCCTCCACTTT. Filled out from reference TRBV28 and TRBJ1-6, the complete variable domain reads DVKVTQSSRYLVKRTGEKVFLECVQDMDHENMFWYRQDPGLGLRLIYFSYDVKMKEKGDIPEGYSVSREKKERFSLILESASTNQTSMYLCASSLYDRGGSPLHFGNGTRLTVT.